This T cell receptor beta chain was obtained from a study of monozygotic twins with inflammatory bowel disease. General observations from the study: Ultimately, a single strong signal or clonotype associated with IBD was not supported.

TCRdb reprocessed the 5' RACE reads; each CDR3 protein has one entry and no DNA is given. The sample has approximately 330,000 distinct CDR3 sequences. On this clonotype: The antigen is unknown.

This receptor was obtained from a human donor with ulcerative colitis or Crohn's disease, or a healthy co-twin of an affected twin (not recorded which). The sequencing input was blood.

The CDR3 protein is CASSPHESYEQYF. The chain has TRBV25-1 and TRBJ2-7. This CDR3 spans 13 amino acids. Per the germline V gene, CDR1 is MGHDK and CDR2 is SYGVNS.